This T cell receptor beta chain was found in a study of OX40 agonist ivuxolimab in advanced cancers. The overall study: Three patients responded partially, comprising one with hepatocellular carcinoma and two with cutaneous melanoma.

Method: immunoSEQ multiplex PCR; TCRdb's copy keeps in-frame clones and lacks some. Of 55,000 to 70,000 clones detected, over 80% appear once; the ten largest clones hold around 4.5%. In germline, CDR1 is MGHRA, CDR2 YSYEKL. The CDR3 has 12 amino acids. V trimming: 4 bases; J trimming: 5 bases; junction bases outside the gene matches: 2. This clone was seen a few times. The receptor comes from an adult with an advanced solid tumor such as melanoma, head and neck, liver or kidney cancer. This chain connects TRBV4-1 to TRBJ2-7; 7 nucleotides line up with TRBD2. The sample in question was CD4+ or CD8+ T cells sorted from blood, obtained in a trial of the OX40 agonist ivuxolimab. CDR3 amino acids: CASSRGGDEQYF. The CDR3 DNA sequence: TGCGCCAGCAGCCGGGGGGGGGACGAGCAGTACTTC.